The subject of this entry is one T cell receptor beta chain. Its antigen is unidentified. The sample is drawn from a study of cytomegalovirus exposure and HLA in healthy donors. Study conclusions and caveats: Associated with cytomegalovirus, according to the listing, were about 160 TCR beta chains. Most TCR sequences proved rare, with some public TCRs found in many donors.

Sequencing used immunoSEQ multiplex PCR; TCRdb keeps in-frame clones, though not all of them. The sample lists 190,000 or so clones, about 80% occurring once. The receptor's source is a young woman in good health and CMV-seropositive. What was sequenced was PBMCs.

The CDR3 region is CASSTNRESPLHF. In DNA, the CDR3 is TGTGCCAGTAGCACTAACAGGGAATCACCCCTCCACTTT. V is TRBV19 and J is TRBJ1-6; a possible D gene is TRBD1 (6 bases). CDR3 length equals 13 residues. The V gene lost 6 bases and the J gene lost 10 bases, with 13 bases spanning the gap. Germline CDR1 and CDR2: LNHDA and SQIVND (reference sequence). The whole variable domain, filled in from reference TRBV19 and TRBJ1-6, reads DGGITQSPKYLFRKEGQNVTLSCEQNLNHDAMYWYRQDPGQGLRLIYYSQIVNDFQKGDIAEGYSVSREKKESFPLTVTSAQKNPTAFYLCASSTNRESPLHFGNGTRLTVT.